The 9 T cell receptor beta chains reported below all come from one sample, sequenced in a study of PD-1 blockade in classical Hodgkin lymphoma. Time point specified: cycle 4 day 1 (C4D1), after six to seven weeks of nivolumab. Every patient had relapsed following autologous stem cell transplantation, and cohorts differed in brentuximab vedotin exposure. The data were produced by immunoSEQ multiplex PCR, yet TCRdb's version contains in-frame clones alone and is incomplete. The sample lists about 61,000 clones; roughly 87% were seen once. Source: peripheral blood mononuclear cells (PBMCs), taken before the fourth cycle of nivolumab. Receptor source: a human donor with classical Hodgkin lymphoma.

CDR3 sequence: CASSLYYEQYF. The DNA of the CDR3 is TGTGCCAGCAGTTTATACTACGAGCAGTACTTC. V is TRBV28 and J is TRBJ2-7; no clear D gene. V was clipped by 1 base and J by 3 bases, with 1 base between them. This CDR3 has 11 residues. Germline assignment: CDR1 MDHEN and CDR2 SYDVKM. Filled out from reference TRBV28 and TRBJ2-7, the complete variable domain reads DVKVTQSSRYLVKRTGEKVFLECVQDMDHENMFWYRQDPGLGLRLIYFSYDVKMKEKGDIPEGYSVSREKKERFSLILESASTNQTSMYLCASSLYYEQYFGPGTRLTVT.

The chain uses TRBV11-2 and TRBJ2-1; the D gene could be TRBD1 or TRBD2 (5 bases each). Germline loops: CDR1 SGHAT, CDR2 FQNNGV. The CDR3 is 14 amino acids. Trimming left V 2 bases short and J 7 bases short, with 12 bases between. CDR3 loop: CASSLRGVGNEQFF. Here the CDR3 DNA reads TGTGCCAGCAGCTTAAGGGGAGTTGGTAATGAGCAGTTCTTC.

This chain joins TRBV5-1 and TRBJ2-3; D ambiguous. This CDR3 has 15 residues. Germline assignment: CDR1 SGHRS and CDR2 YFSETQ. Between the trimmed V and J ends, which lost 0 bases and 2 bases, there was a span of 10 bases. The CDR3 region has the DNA TGCGCCAGCAGCTTGGCTGTCACCGACACAGATACGCAGTATTTT. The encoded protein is CASSLAVTDTDTQYF.

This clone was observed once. CDR3 in amino acids: CASSLGRDYGYTF. For the CDR3, the DNA is TGCGCCAGCAGCTTGGGGAGGGATTATGGCTACACCTTC. The chain employs TRBV5-1 and TRBJ1-2, with D unclear. Germline CDR1 and CDR2: SGHRS and YFSETQ. Trimming stripped 0 bases from V and 5 bases from J, with 8 bases between. CDR3 length: 13 amino acids.

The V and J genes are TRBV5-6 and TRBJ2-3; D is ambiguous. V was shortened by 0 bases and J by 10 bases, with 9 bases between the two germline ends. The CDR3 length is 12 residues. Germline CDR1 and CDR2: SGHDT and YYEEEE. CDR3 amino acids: CASSLGDAPQYF. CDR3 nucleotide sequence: TGTGCCAGCAGCTTGGGAGACGCCCCGCAGTATTTT.

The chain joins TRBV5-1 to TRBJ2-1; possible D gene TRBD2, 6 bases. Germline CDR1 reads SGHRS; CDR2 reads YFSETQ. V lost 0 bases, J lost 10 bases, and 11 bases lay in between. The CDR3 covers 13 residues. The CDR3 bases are TGCGCCAGCAGCTTGGCAGCGGGCTTAGAGCAGTTCTTC. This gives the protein CASSLAAGLEQFF.

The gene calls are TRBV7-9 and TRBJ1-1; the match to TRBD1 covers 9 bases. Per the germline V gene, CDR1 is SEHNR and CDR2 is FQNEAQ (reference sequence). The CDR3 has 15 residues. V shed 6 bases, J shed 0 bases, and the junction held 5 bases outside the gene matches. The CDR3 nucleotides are TGTGCCAGCAGTCAAAGGGACAGGGTGAACACTGAAGCTTTCTTT. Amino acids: CASSQRDRVNTEAFF.

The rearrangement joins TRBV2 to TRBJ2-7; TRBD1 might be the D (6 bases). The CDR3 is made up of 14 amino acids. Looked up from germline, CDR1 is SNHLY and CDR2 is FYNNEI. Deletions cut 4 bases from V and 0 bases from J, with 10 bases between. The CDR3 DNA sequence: TGTGCCAGCAGTGTGGACAGCCACTCCTACGAGCAGTACTTC. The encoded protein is CASSVDSHSYEQYF.

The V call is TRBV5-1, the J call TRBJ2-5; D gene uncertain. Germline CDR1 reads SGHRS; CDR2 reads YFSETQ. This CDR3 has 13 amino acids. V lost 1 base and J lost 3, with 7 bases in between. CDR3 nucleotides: TGCGCCAGCAGCTTGACGCCGAAAGAGACCCAGTACTTC. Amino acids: CASSLTPKETQYF.